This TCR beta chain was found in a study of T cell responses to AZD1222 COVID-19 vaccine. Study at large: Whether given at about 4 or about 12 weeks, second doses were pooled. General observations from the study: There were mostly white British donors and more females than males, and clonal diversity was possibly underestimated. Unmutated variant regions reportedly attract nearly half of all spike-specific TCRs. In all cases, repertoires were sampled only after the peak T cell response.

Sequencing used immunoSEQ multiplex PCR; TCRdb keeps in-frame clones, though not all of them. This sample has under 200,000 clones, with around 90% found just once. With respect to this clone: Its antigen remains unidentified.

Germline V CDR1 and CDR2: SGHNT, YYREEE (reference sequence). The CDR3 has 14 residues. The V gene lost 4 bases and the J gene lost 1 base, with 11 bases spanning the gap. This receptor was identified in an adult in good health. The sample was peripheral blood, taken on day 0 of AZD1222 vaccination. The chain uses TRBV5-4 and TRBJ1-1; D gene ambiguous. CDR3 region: CASSRTGSNTEAFF. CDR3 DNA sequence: TGTGCCAGCAGCAGGACGGGATCGAACACTGAAGCTTTCTTT.